This TCR beta chain originates from a study of long-term antiretroviral therapy in people with HIV. Whole-study findings and limits: Those clones which expanded before ART made up the dominant part of the repertoire at all time points.

This CDR3 is built from 13 residues. V gave up 0 bases and J gave up 5 bases, with 10 bases separating them. Per the germline V gene, CDR1 is GTSNPN and CDR2 is SVGIG (reference sequence). The libraries were made with immunoSEQ v3.0 at survey level. Some clones are missing from TCRdb's copy, which holds only in-frame ones; the method was immunoSEQ multiplex PCR. This table holds tens of thousands of clones, 95% found once. As concerns this clone: Its target is unknown.

The genes are TRBV30 and TRBJ1-1; D gene uncertain. The sequence was collected from a man in his fifties with HIV. This sample comprised unsorted PBMCs, obtained 5.3 years after starting antiretroviral therapy. For the CDR3, the DNA is TGTGCCTGGAGTGTTGATTGGGGAACTGAAGCTTTCTTT. It translates to CAWSVDWGTEAFF.